This TCR beta chain came from a study of blood T cell repertoires in COVID-19. The CDR3 is 15 residues long. Profiled with immunoSEQ multiplex PCR; TCRdb holds only in-frame clones, not every one. Of 30,000 to 45,000 clones listed, 90% were seen once; the top ten hold 4.8%. This clone was seen a few times. V and J are TRBV1 and TRBJ1-5; the table calls TRBD1, which could not be checked here. TRBV1 is a pseudogene segment. The source of this sequence is a human donor in a cohort sampled during active COVID-19. Sequenced sample: peripheral blood. CDR3 sequence (DNA): TGCACCAGCAGCCAACCCAGGGGGCCGCGGCCGGCCCAGCATTTT. It is translated as CTSSQPRGPRPAQHF.